The entry below describes one T cell receptor (beta chain). The sample originates from a study of T cell responses to AZD1222 COVID-19 vaccine. Generated by immunoSEQ multiplex PCR, the TCRdb table keeps only in-frame clones and is missing some. The data show roughly 170,000 clones, approximately 91% seen once. CDR3 length equals 12 residues. Germline V gives CDR1 LGHDT, CDR2 YNNKEL (reference sequence). V was shortened by 7 bases and J by 9 bases, with 13 bases between the two germline ends. The rearrangement uses TRBV3-1 (or the pseudogene TRBV3-2) and TRBJ2-1; tentatively, D is TRBD2 (6 bases). Here the sequenced sample was peripheral blood, taken on day 0 of AZD1222 vaccination. This receptor was identified in an adult in good health. The DNA of the CDR3 is TGTGCCAGCACCGGGAGTAGGGGTGAGCAGTTCTTC. Protein product: CASTGSRGEQFF.